This T cell receptor beta chain was observed in a study of blood T cell repertoires in COVID-19 (dated by TCRdb to 2020 to 2022). With regard to the full study: Samples covering the acute and convalescent phases of COVID-19 were provided by collaborators in the United States, Italy and Spain. The prospective study material was composed of cDNA or gDNA derived from T cells, B-cell-depleted T cells, or PBMCs. Where HLA class I and class II types were available, the types were taken from metadata supplied by the sample provider, not from assay-based typing. The repertoires were released in a freely available public database intended as a resource for research on the immune response to SARS-CoV-2. Deeply sampled blood TCRbeta repertoires from subjects exposed to, actively infected with, or recovered from COVID-19 were included in the dataset. Nearly every sample came with metadata listing a de-identified subject ID, COVID-19 status, age in years and sex. The samples were drawn from the first 160 participants of the ongoing ImmuneRACE study and from 950 to 1,500 subjects provided by 6 global collaborators.

TCRbeta CDR3 regions were amplified from genomic DNA using the immunoSEQ Assay, a bias-controlled multiplex PCR. Per the original workflow: Within the assay, amplification of reference gene primers was used to estimate how many nucleated cells each sample contained. Sequence reads were collapsed and filtered to measure the absolute abundance of every unique TCRbeta CDR3 rearrangement. For each sample, productive Simpson clonality was calculated by taking the square root of Simpson's diversity index across productive rearrangements. Entries here come from immuneACCESS through TCRdb and include only in-frame sequences with V and J called. Some clones fail to appear in such tables; in the studies checked, an unresolved V gene covers under half of the shortfall, and the cause of the remainder is unknown. V and J calls and clone size follow that table, whereas D and trimming were derived from the DNA. Present in this sample are just over 25,000 clones, about 90% of which were seen just once. The ten largest account for approximately 11% of the sample.

Each collaborating institution followed its own protocols to collect whole blood in K2EDTA tubes. Collaborator samples were shipped for TCRbeta analysis as frozen whole blood, isolated PBMCs, or DNA extracted from either sample type. In the germline V gene, CDR1 corresponds to SQVTM and CDR2 to ANQGSEA. The CDR3 contains 14 residues, cysteine and phenylalanine counted. Just the 42-base CDR3 DNA is kept, in frame starting at base 1. V and J lose 6 bases and 2 bases, and a span of 14 bases separates them. For this clone: What antigen it recognizes has not been identified. Qualities for individual bases were not recorded, and no much larger clone is one base off.

Study-wide conclusions, independent of this receptor: How much clinical and demographic metadata was included differed by source and by participant, and the metadata was provided uncurated.

This receptor was obtained from a man between 70 and 80 years old with acute or convalescent COVID-19. The sequence is built from TRBV29-1 and TRBJ1-3; the D gene identity is not certain. The sequenced material came from peripheral blood. The CDR3 region has the sequence CSVRLQKTGNTIYF. The DNA reads as follows: TGCAGCGTCAGACTACAGAAGACTGGAAACACCATATATTTT.